Only a few counts were recorded for the clone carrying this T cell receptor beta chain. The sample is drawn from a study of cytotoxic CD8 clonotypes in ibrutinib-treated CLL. Repertoires were generated with immunoSEQ multiplex PCR, while TCRdb's copy carries only in-frame clones and drops some. The repertoire holds more than 140,000 clones, with 77% as singletons. V trimming: 1 base; J trimming: 1 base; junction bases outside the gene matches: 3. CDR1 is SGHTA, CDR2 FQGTGA, per germline. This CDR3 region has 16 residues. The chain couples TRBV7-3 to TRBJ2-2; 7 bases align to TRBD2. The sequenced sample was PBMCs, obtained after 12 months of ibrutinib treatment. This TCR was sampled from a human donor with chronic lymphocytic leukemia. The CDR3 here is CASSLMASGNTGELFF. The CDR3 DNA reads TGTGCCAGCAGCTTAATGGCTAGCGGGAACACCGGGGAGCTGTTTTTT.